The entry below gives a single T cell receptor beta chain sequence along with its context. These data come from a study of blood T cell repertoires in COVID-19. Whole-study context: Samples taken during acute and convalescent COVID-19 were collected in the United States, Italy and Spain. PBMCs, B-cell-depleted T cells, or T cells provided the cDNA or gDNA that made up the material.

The authors' processing: For nucleated cells, counts were estimated from reference gene primer amplification. Profiled with immunoSEQ multiplex PCR; TCRdb holds only in-frame clones, not every one. Clone size and the V and J calls come from that table; the DNA yielded D and trimming. The table records 200,000 or so clones, around 86% of them present only once. Trimming removed 0 bases at V and 4 bases at J, with 10 bases between. Germline V gene lookup returns CDR1 LNHDA and CDR2 SQIVND (reference sequence). This CDR3 spans 15 amino acids. The TCR originated in a woman in her thirties or forties with acute or convalescent COVID-19. The J gene is TRBJ1-5, the V gene TRBV19; no firm D call. Sequencing was done on a sample of peripheral blood. The DNA of the CDR3 is TGTGCCAGTAGTATAGACCTAGACGGGAATCAGCCCCAGCATTTT. As protein: CASSIDLDGNQPQHF.